Listed here are 16 T cell receptor beta chains from one sample, sequenced in a study of T cell changes during pregnancy in multiple sclerosis. The protocol was immunoSEQ multiplex PCR, while the TCRdb copy is restricted to in-frame clones and leaves out a portion. The repertoire has 30,000 to 45,000 clones, roughly nine tenths of them found once; the top ten carry under 6.5%. The sequences come from CD8+ T cells from peripheral blood mononuclear cells, collected in the second trimester of pregnancy. Every receptor here comes from a female donor with multiple sclerosis, enrolled in a pregnancy study.

The J gene is TRBJ1-2, the V gene TRBV7-9, with TRBD1 matching 9 bases. This CDR3 comprises 18 residues. V shed 7 bases and J 3 bases; nucleotides not matched to a gene: 18. The germline V gene encodes CDR1 SEHNR and CDR2 FQNEAQ (reference sequence). This chain's CDR3 is CASTSVGTGYKPDYGYTF. Written as DNA, the CDR3 is TGTGCCAGCACCTCCGTTGGGACAGGGTATAAGCCGGACTATGGCTACACCTTC.

The chain carries TRBV10-1 and TRBJ2-7; no clear D. CDR1 and CDR2 (germline): WNHNN, SYGVQD (reference sequence). Trimming removed 5 bases at V and 0 bases at J, with 5 bases between. CDR3 length: 12 amino acids. The CDR3 here is CASSLSSYEQYF. Written as DNA, the CDR3 is TGCGCCAGCAGTTTGAGCTCCTACGAGCAGTACTTC.

The chain carries TRBV30 and TRBJ2-7, with 7 nucleotides matching TRBD2. V lost 0 bases to trimming and J lost 6 bases; unmatched junction nucleotides: 8. CDR1 and CDR2 from the germline V gene are GTSNPN and SVGIG (reference sequence). The CDR3 extends over 14 amino acids. The CDR3: CAWSVGRGGFEQYF. Written as DNA, the CDR3 is TGTGCCTGGAGTGTAGGGAGGGGTGGGTTCGAGCAGTACTTC.

V gene TRBV29-1 combines with J gene TRBJ1-1; the D gene is possibly TRBD1 (5 bases). Trimming pared 7 bases from V and 2 bases from J, leaving 11 bases between. The CDR3 runs 12 residues. Germline-derived CDR1 and CDR2 are SQVTM and ANQGSEA. The CDR3 spells CSGVTENTEAFF. DNA of the CDR3: TGCAGCGGCGTGACAGAAAACACTGAAGCTTTCTTT.

V is TRBV7-6 and J is TRBJ2-1; 11 positions match TRBD2. The V and J ends lost 1 base and 5 bases, in that order; junction bases with no gene match: 7. The V gene's germline CDR1 is SGHVS and CDR2 FNYEAQ. CDR3 length equals 17 residues. The CDR3 is CASSLGLAGSGNNEQFF. The CDR3 nucleotides read TGTGCCAGCAGCTTAGGACTAGCGGGGAGTGGAAACAATGAGCAGTTCTTC.

The chain is built from TRBV19 and TRBJ1-5; D call uncertain. Trimming took 4 bases from V and 7 from J, leaving 14 bases between them. Germline V gene sequence: CDR1 LNHDA, CDR2 SQIVND (reference sequence). The CDR3 totals 14 residues. DNA for the CDR3: TGTGCCAGTAGTAACCGGGGTGGTGGGCAGCCCCAGCATTTT. Translation: CASSNRGGGQPQHF.

The rearrangement uses TRBV30 and TRBJ2-3, with 10 bases that match TRBD1. Looked up from germline, CDR1 is GTSNPN and CDR2 is SVGIG (reference sequence). This CDR3 has 14 residues. V trimming: 4 bases; J trimming: 3 bases; junction bases outside the gene matches: 4. The CDR3 sequence is CAWTRTGGTDTQYF. The CDR3 DNA sequence: TGTGCCTGGACTAGGACAGGGGGGACAGATACGCAGTATTTT.

The chain recombines TRBV4-3 with TRBJ2-7, with 7 bases lining up with TRBD1. The germline CDR1 and CDR2 sequences are LGHNA and YSLEER. The junction had 7 bases not matched to a gene; V was cut back by 4 bases and J by 4 bases. The CDR3 covers 14 residues. The CDR3 coding sequence is TGCGCCAGCAGCCGAGACAGGGCCCGTTACGAGCAGTACTTC. Its translation is CASSRDRARYEQYF.

This clone was seen a single time. The chain couples TRBV28 to TRBJ1-1; a possible D gene is TRBD1 (6 bases). Germline CDR1 and CDR2: MDHEN and SYDVKM. Trimming left V 3 bases short and J 7 bases short, with 12 bases between. The CDR3 spans 13 residues. The DNA of the CDR3 is TGTGCCAGCAGTTTCGACAGGTACTTTGAAGCTTTCTTT. Translated, it gives CASSFDRYFEAFF.

V usage is TRBV18 and J usage is TRBJ2-2; D not resolved. Germline V gene sequence: CDR1 KGHSH, CDR2 LQKENI. The CDR3 totals 15 residues. Trimming took off 3 bases at V and 3 bases at J, with 11 bases between the two ends. Here the CDR3 reads CASSPPPVYTGELFF. For the CDR3, the DNA is TGTGCCAGCTCACCTCCACCGGTATACACCGGGGAGCTGTTTTTT.

The V and J genes are TRBV19 and TRBJ2-2, with TRBD1 as a possible D gene (5 bases). The CDR3 totals 14 residues. Per germline, CDR1 LNHDA and CDR2 SQIVND (reference sequence). Trimming took off 7 bases at V and 6 bases at J, with 15 bases between the two ends. In DNA, the CDR3 is TGTGCCAGTATTGAGCGTTTCAGGGCCGGGGAGCTGTTTTTT. It encodes CASIERFRAGELFF.

The J gene is TRBJ2-7, the V gene TRBV7-2; TRBD1 matches at 8 bases. J lost 0 bases, V lost 4 bases, and 5 bases had no gene match. Germline lookup yields CDR1 SGHTA and CDR2 FQGNSA. The CDR3 is 15 amino acids. CDR3 region: CASSWTGMSSYEQYF. In DNA, the CDR3 is TGTGCCAGCAGCTGGACAGGGATGAGCTCCTACGAGCAGTACTTC.

This chain connects TRBV6-1 to TRBJ2-6; TRBD2 is a possible D gene (6 bases). Germline-derived CDR1 and CDR2 are MNHNS and SASEGT. The CDR3 is 15 residues long. V lost 3 bases to trimming and J lost 3 bases, with 9 bases between them. The CDR3 nucleotides read TGTGCCAGCAGTGATTACGGGGGTGGGGCCAACGTCCTGACTTTC. Its protein product is CASSDYGGGANVLTF.

This chain joins TRBV5-6 and TRBJ2-5, with 11 bases matching TRBD1. CDR1 is SGHDT, CDR2 YYEEEE, per germline. V trimming: 0 bases; J trimming: 4 bases; junction bases outside the gene matches: 8. The CDR3 contains 17 residues. The CDR3 nucleotides are TGTGCCAGCAGCTTGGGTCAGGGACAGGGGGTCGGAGAGACCCAGTACTTC. Amino acids: CASSLGQGQGVGETQYF. Drawing the rest from reference TRBV5-6 and TRBJ2-5, the complete variable domain is DAGVTQSPTHLIKTRGQQVTLRCSPKSGHDTVSWYQQALGQGPQFIFQYYEEEERQRGNFPDRFSGHQFPNYSSELNVNALLLGDSALYLCASSLGQGQGVGETQYFGPGTRLLVL.

The chain links TRBV11-2 to TRBJ1-2, with a tentative D call TRBD1 (6 bases). Deletions cut 5 bases from V and 4 bases from J, with 14 bases between. The CDR3 is 14 residues long. Germline CDR1 and CDR2: SGHAT and FQNNGV. The CDR3 here is CASSATGRAYGYTF. For the CDR3, the DNA is TGTGCCAGCAGCGCGACAGGAAGAGCCTATGGCTACACCTTC. Full variable domain (remainder filled in from reference TRBV11-2 and TRBJ1-2): EAGVAQSPRYKIIEKRQSVAFWCNPISGHATLYWYQQILGQGPKLLIQFQNNGVVDDSQLPKDRFSAERLKGVDSTLKIQPAKLEDSAVYLCASSATGRAYGYTFGSGTRLTVV.

V and J are TRBV6-1 and TRBJ2-5, with 14 nucleotides matching TRBD2. The trim removed 4 bases at V and 4 bases at J, leaving 2 bases unmatched. The CDR3 runs 15 residues. From germline, CDR1 is MNHNS and CDR2 SASEGT. The CDR3 reads CASSVTSGGAETQYF. As DNA, the CDR3 is TGTGCCAGCAGTGTGACTAGCGGGGGGGCAGAGACCCAGTACTTC.